These 27 T cell receptor beta chains were sequenced from one sample in a study of cytomegalovirus exposure and HLA in healthy donors. The PCR ran on 60 Vbeta and 13 Jbeta primers. Sequencing was performed with immunoSEQ multiplex PCR; in TCRdb, only in-frame clones are kept and a portion is missing. The table has around 130,000 clones, approximately 78% seen once. Sequenced sample: PBMCs. Receptors were obtained from a man aged 35-49 years in good health and CMV-seronegative.

V usage is TRBV30 and J usage is TRBJ1-4; 9 bases map to TRBD1. Per germline, CDR1 GTSNPN and CDR2 SVGIG (reference sequence). The CDR3 totals 13 residues. V lost 5 bases to trimming and J lost 6 bases; unmatched junction nucleotides: 4. The CDR3 coding sequence is TGTGCCTGGTCTACAGGGGGCGATGAAAAACTGTTTTTT. Translation gives CAWSTGGDEKLFF.

This clone showed up just once. The CDR3 spells CASSQVEVYGYTF. CDR3 DNA sequence: TGTGCCAGCAGCCAAGTCGAGGTCTATGGCTACACCTTC. The V call is TRBV14, the J call TRBJ1-2, with unresolved D. This CDR3 contains 13 residues. The germline V gene has CDR1 SGHDN and CDR2 FVKESK. V was pared by 1 base and J by 4 bases, with 7 bases between. Looking up the rest from reference TRBV14 and TRBJ1-2 gives the full variable domain: EAGVTQFPSHSVIEKGQTVTLRCDPISGHDNLYWYRRVMGKEIKFLLHFVKESKQDESGMPNNRFLAERTGGTYSTLKVQPAELEDSGVYFCASSQVEVYGYTFGSGTRLTVV.

V and J are TRBV6-4 and TRBJ2-6; 9 bases align to TRBD2. The V gene's germline CDR1 is MRHNA and CDR2 SNTAGT. CDR3 length: 17 amino acids. The V gene end was trimmed by 3 bases and the J gene end by 4 bases; junction bases not matched to a gene: 7. The CDR3 sequence: CASSEGVAGDGANVLTF. CDR3 DNA sequence: TGTGCCAGCAGTGAGGGGGTAGCGGGGGACGGGGCCAACGTCCTGACTTTC.

The rearrangement links TRBV10-3 to TRBJ1-1; 9 positions agree with TRBD1. V trimming: 6 bases; J trimming: 0 bases; junction bases outside the gene matches: 5. Per the germline V gene, CDR1 is ENHRY and CDR2 is SYGVKD. The CDR3 runs 15 residues. CDR3 sequence reads: CAISEWDRVNTEAFF. Here the CDR3 DNA reads TGTGCCATCAGCGAATGGGACAGGGTGAACACTGAAGCTTTCTTT.

This clone was detected once. The genes are TRBV6-6 and TRBJ2-2, with D perhaps TRBD2 (6 bases). From germline, CDR1 is MNHNY and CDR2 SVGAGI (reference sequence). CDR3 length equals 14 residues. Trimming stripped 3 bases from V and 5 bases from J, with 10 bases between. The CDR3 is CASSYHRGTGELFF. The CDR3 coding sequence is TGTGCCAGCAGTTATCACCGGGGGACCGGGGAGCTGTTTTTT.

This clone was found once. The V gene is TRBV5-6, the J gene TRBJ2-1, with TRBD1 matching over 9 bases. Germline V gives CDR1 SGHDT, CDR2 YYEEEE. This CDR3 comprises 15 residues. J lost 3 bases, V lost 4 bases, and 5 bases had no gene match. CDR3 protein: CASSPRTGVYNEQFF. The CDR3 nucleotides read TGTGCCAGCAGCCCGCGGACAGGGGTCTACAATGAGCAGTTCTTC.

This chain uses TRBV5-1 with TRBJ2-7; 8 positions match TRBD2. CDR3 size: 14 residues. The ends lost 4 bases at V and 3 bases at J; junction bases unmatched: 6. Germline-derived CDR1 and CDR2 are SGHRS and YFSETQ. The CDR3 nucleotides read TGCGCCAGCAGCATCGGGACTAGGAGCTACGAGCAGTACTTC. Translated: CASSIGTRSYEQYF.

The genes are TRBV6-6 and TRBJ2-2; 8 nucleotides agree with TRBD2. After removal of 10 bases from V and 5 bases from J, the junction contained 12 bases not matched to a gene. The CDR3 contains 15 residues. The germline V gene has CDR1 MNHNY and CDR2 SVGAGI (reference sequence). The CDR3 bases are TGTGCCACCCCTCTTGATGTAGCGGGGACCGGGGAGCTGTTTTTT. Protein: CATPLDVAGTGELFF.

This chain uses TRBV5-4 with TRBJ2-2, with 9 bases matching TRBD2. With V trimmed by 4 bases and J by 5 bases, 9 bases remained unmatched. This CDR3 spans 16 amino acids. Looked up from germline, CDR1 is SGHNT and CDR2 is YYREEE (reference sequence). The CDR3 sequence is CASSLYSGRGTGELFF. CDR3 in DNA: TGTGCCAGCAGCCTCTATAGCGGGAGAGGGACCGGGGAGCTGTTTTTT.

The V call is TRBV28, the J call TRBJ2-7; D is unclear. The CDR3 has 14 residues. The V gene lost 6 bases and the J gene lost 2 bases, with 14 bases spanning the gap. Germline V gives CDR1 MDHEN, CDR2 SYDVKM. CDR3 bases: TGTGCCAGCAGGCTCCCACTCGCCCCCTACGAGCAGTACTTC. Translating gives CASRLPLAPYEQYF.

A single count supports this clone. CDR3 in DNA: TGTGCCAGCAGTTACTCGAGGGACTACGAGCAGTACTTC. It yields the protein CASSYSRDYEQYF. V usage is TRBV6-5 and J usage is TRBJ2-7; TRBD2 might be the D (5 bases). The CDR3 is 13 amino acids. V gave up 0 bases and J gave up 3 bases, with 6 bases separating them. Germline CDR1 and CDR2: MNHEY and SVGAGI.

Only one count was recorded for this clone. V usage is TRBV30 and J usage is TRBJ1-5; D remains unclear. The CDR3 spans 13 residues. Deletions cut 0 bases from V and 1 base from J, with 4 bases between. The V gene's germline CDR1 is GTSNPN and CDR2 SVGIG (reference sequence). The CDR3 region is CAWSVESNQPQHF. The CDR3 nucleotides are TGTGCCTGGAGTGTTGAGAGCAATCAGCCCCAGCATTTT. Variable domain in full (rest from reference TRBV30 and TRBJ1-5): SQTIHQWPATLVQPVGSPLSLECTVEGTSNPNLYWYRQAAGRGLQLLFYSVGIGQISSEVPQNLSASRPQDRQFILSSKKLLLSDSGFYLCAWSVESNQPQHFGDGTRLSIL.

Note on this clone: The same CDR3 also results from other DNA sequences found in this sample. The chain joins TRBV2 to TRBJ1-1, with D possibly being TRBD1 (5 bases). Trimming stripped 6 bases from V and 6 bases from J, with 20 bases between. The CDR3 contains 15 residues. The germline V gene has CDR1 SNHLY and CDR2 FYNNEI. The CDR3: CASSERRGLGAEAFF. CDR3 nucleotide sequence: TGTGCCAGCAGCGAACGTCGGGGGTTGGGCGCTGAAGCTTTCTTT.

This clone was picked up one time. The chain joins TRBV7-3 to TRBJ2-1, with D possibly matching TRBD1 (5 bases). Germline CDR1 is SGHTA and CDR2 is FQGTGA. The CDR3 runs to 14 residues. Trimming took off 4 bases at V and 5 bases at J, with 12 bases between the two ends. Written as DNA, the CDR3 is TGTGCCAGCAGCTCCCTTGACAGAGACAATGAGCAGTTCTTC. Its protein is CASSSLDRDNEQFF.

V gene TRBV9 combines with J gene TRBJ2-2; 9 bases agree with TRBD2. CDR3 length: 16 residues. V dropped 0 bases and J dropped 5; count of bases not matched to a gene: 5. Germline loops: CDR1 SGDLS, CDR2 YYNGEE. The CDR3 bases are TGTGCCAGCAGCGTAGGGGCGGGGGGGCCGACCGGGGAGCTGTTTTTT. As protein: CASSVGAGGPTGELFF.

In this sample, this clone turned up a few times. The V and J genes are TRBV6-5 and TRBJ1-6; D is unclear. Germline CDR1 and CDR2: MNHEY and SVGAGI. V was trimmed by 6 bases and J by 7 bases, leaving 13 bases between them. CDR3 length equals 14 residues. The DNA for the CDR3 is TGTGCCAGCAGCTCGTCCGGGGTAAATTCACCCCTCCACTTT. Amino acids: CASSSSGVNSPLHF.

The sample holds a few counts of this clone. The rearrangement uses TRBV18 and TRBJ1-2, with TRBD1 matching over 7 bases. V shed 3 bases, J shed 4 bases, and the junction held 5 bases outside the gene matches. The CDR3 is 14 amino acids. Germline V gene sequence: CDR1 KGHSH, CDR2 LQKENI. The chain's CDR3 is CASSPTGVGYGYTF. In DNA form, the CDR3 reads TGTGCCAGCTCACCTACAGGGGTCGGCTATGGCTACACCTTC.

V gene TRBV4-3 combines with J gene TRBJ2-2; 11 bases align to TRBD1. The germline CDR1 and CDR2 sequences are LGHNA and YSLEER. The CDR3 is 17 residues long. The J segment lost 2 bases and the V segment lost 1 base, leaving 3 bases of the junction unmatched. The CDR3 DNA reads TGCGCCAGCAGCCAAGCCGGGACAGGGGGAAACACCGGGGAGCTGTTTTTT. As protein: CASSQAGTGGNTGELFF.

This clone occurred a few times. The chain carries TRBV2 and TRBJ2-7; TRBD1 is a possible D gene (6 bases). The CDR3 length is 13 residues. Trimming took 3 bases from V and 6 from J, leaving 12 bases between them. CDR1 is SNHLY, CDR2 FYNNEI, per germline. CDR3 DNA: TGTGCCAGCAGTGACTTGGGGGCCCGCGAGCAGTACTTC. Its protein product is CASSDLGAREQYF.

Regarding this clone: Other DNA sequences of this sample code for an identical CDR3. CDR3 sequence: CAIRLAGEDTQYF. The CDR3 DNA follows: TGTGCCATCCGATTGGCGGGTGAGGATACGCAGTATTTT. This chain joins TRBV10-3 and TRBJ2-3, with a weak D call TRBD2 (5 bases). Deletions cut 8 bases from V and 6 bases from J, with 15 bases between. The V gene's germline CDR1 is ENHRY and CDR2 SYGVKD. This CDR3 comprises 13 residues.

The V call is TRBV6-5, the J call TRBJ2-2; weak D call: TRBD1 (6 bases). This CDR3 has 15 residues. The V and J ends lost 7 bases and 11 bases respectively, with 23 bases between them. Looked up from germline, CDR1 is MNHEY and CDR2 is SVGAGI. In DNA form, the CDR3 reads TGTGCCAGCAAACGGCGGACAGATTCACCCGAAGAGCTGTTTTTT. Translation gives CASKRRTDSPEELFF.

The genes are TRBV7-3 and TRBJ1-1; TRBD1 is a possible D gene (6 bases). Germline V gene lookup returns CDR1 SGHTA and CDR2 FQGTGA. The length of the CDR3 is 14 residues. The germline V and J ends were trimmed by 5 bases and 4 bases, with 14 bases remaining between them. CDR3 sequence: CASSPRGGGTEAFF. CDR3 sequence (DNA): TGTGCCAGCAGCCCGCGGGGAGGGGGCACTGAAGCTTTCTTT.

The chain links TRBV27 to TRBJ2-7, with a weak D call TRBD1 (6 bases). The length of the CDR3 is 12 residues. V lost 4 bases to trimming and J lost 10 bases, with 14 bases between them. Germline V gene lookup returns CDR1 MNHEY and CDR2 SMNVEV (reference sequence). The CDR3 loop is CASSSIQGIQYF. The DNA for the CDR3 is TGTGCCAGCAGTTCGATACAGGGTATTCAGTACTTC.

This chain joins TRBV19 and TRBJ2-3; 8 bases match TRBD1. This CDR3 has 13 amino acids. V lost 7 bases and J lost 4; bases outside the gene matches: 4. The germline V gene has CDR1 LNHDA and CDR2 SQIVND (reference sequence). In DNA form, the CDR3 reads TGTGCCAGTATTAGACAGGGGCCAGATACGCAGTATTTT. Encoded protein: CASIRQGPDTQYF.

A few counts support this clone. The rearrangement joins TRBV5-6 to TRBJ2-7; 7 nucleotides line up with TRBD1. The junction had 11 bases not matched to a gene; V was cut back by 2 bases and J by 12 bases. In germline, CDR1 is SGHDT, CDR2 YYEEEE. This CDR3 is 13 amino acids long. Here the CDR3 reads CASSLVDRDLVYF. The CDR3, as DNA: TGTGCCAGCAGCTTAGTTGACAGGGATTTGGTGTACTTC. The full variable domain, in which reference TRBV5-6 and TRBJ2-7 provide the parts outside the CDR3, is DAGVTQSPTHLIKTRGQQVTLRCSPKSGHDTVSWYQQALGQGPQFIFQYYEEEERQRGNFPDRFSGHQFPNYSSELNVNALLLGDSALYLCASSLVDRDLVYFGPGTRLTVT.

The genes are TRBV19 and TRBJ1-1; TRBD1 agrees at 7 bases. The CDR3 has 13 residues. The germline V gene encodes CDR1 LNHDA and CDR2 SQIVND (reference sequence). Trimming cost V 6 bases and J 5 bases; bases outside gene matches: 6. CDR3 residues: CASSPQGDTEAFF. CDR3 DNA: TGTGCCAGTAGCCCTCAGGGGGATACTGAAGCTTTCTTT.

With respect to this clone: The junction shows a germline mismatch at one end, possibly a read error. The V and J genes are TRBV6-5 and TRBJ2-6, with D possibly TRBD1 on 6 matching bases. This CDR3 has 16 residues. In germline, CDR1 is MNHEY, CDR2 SVGAGI. The CDR3 region has the DNA TGTGCCAGCAGTTATGATTCAGGGGCTGGGGCCAACGGCCTGACTTTC. Encoded protein: CASSYDSGAGANGLTF.